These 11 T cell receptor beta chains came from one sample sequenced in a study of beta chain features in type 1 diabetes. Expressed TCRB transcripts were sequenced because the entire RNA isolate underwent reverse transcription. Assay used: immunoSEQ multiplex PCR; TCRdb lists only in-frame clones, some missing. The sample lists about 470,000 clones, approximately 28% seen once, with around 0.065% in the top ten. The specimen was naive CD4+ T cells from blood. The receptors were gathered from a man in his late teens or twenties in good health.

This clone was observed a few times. CDR3 DNA sequence: TGTGCCAGCATCCGGACTAGCGGGAGTGTGGGTTACAATGAGCAGTTCTTC. This codes for CASIRTSGSVGYNEQFF. The V gene is TRBV7-2, the J gene TRBJ2-1, with TRBD2 matching 13 bases. The CDR3 spans 17 residues. J was trimmed by 4 bases and V by 7 bases; bases with no gene match: 10. Germline CDR1 SGHTA, CDR2 FQGNSA.

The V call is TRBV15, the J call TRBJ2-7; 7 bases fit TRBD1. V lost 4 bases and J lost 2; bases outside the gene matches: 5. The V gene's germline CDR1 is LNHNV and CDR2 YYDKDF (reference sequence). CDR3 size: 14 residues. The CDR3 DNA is TGTGCCACCAGCAAGCCGGGACAGACCTACGAGCAGTACTTC. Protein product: CATSKPGQTYEQYF.

CDR3 bases: TGTGCCAGCAGTTTATCAGACACCAGGAGCTCCTACGAGCAGTACTTC. This sequence encodes CASSLSDTRSSYEQYF. The rearrangement links TRBV27 to TRBJ2-7; D unresolved. Germline V CDR1 and CDR2: MNHEY, SMNVEV (reference sequence). V was cut by 0 bases and J by 0 bases, with 12 bases left in between. The length of the CDR3 is 16 residues.

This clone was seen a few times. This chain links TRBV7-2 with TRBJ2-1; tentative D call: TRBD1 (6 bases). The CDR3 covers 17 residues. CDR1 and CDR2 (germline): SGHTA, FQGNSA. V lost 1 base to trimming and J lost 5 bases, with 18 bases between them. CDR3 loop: CASSLVVSPRGNNEQFF. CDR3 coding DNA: TGTGCCAGCAGCTTAGTGGTTAGTCCCAGGGGAAACAATGAGCAGTTCTTC.

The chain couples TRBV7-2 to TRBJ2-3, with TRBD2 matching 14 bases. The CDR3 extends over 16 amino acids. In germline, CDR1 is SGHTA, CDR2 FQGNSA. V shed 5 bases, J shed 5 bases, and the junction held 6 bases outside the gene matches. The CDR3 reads CASSSGLAGGQDTQYF. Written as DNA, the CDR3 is TGTGCCAGCAGCAGTGGACTAGCGGGAGGACAAGATACGCAGTATTTT.

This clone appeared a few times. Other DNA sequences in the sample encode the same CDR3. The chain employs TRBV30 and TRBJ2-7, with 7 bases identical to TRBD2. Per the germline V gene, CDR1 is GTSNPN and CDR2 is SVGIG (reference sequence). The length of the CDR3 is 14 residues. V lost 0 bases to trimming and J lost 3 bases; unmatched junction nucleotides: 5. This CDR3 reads CAWSVPGGLYEQYF. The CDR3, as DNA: TGTGCCTGGAGTGTACCGGGAGGCCTCTACGAGCAGTACTTC.

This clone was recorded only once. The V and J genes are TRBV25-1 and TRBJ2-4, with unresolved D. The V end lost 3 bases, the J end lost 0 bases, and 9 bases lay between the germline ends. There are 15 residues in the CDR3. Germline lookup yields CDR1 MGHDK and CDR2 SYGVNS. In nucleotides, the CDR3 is TGTGCCAGCAGTGATACCCGGCTAGCCAAAAACATTCAGTACTTC. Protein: CASSDTRLAKNIQYF.

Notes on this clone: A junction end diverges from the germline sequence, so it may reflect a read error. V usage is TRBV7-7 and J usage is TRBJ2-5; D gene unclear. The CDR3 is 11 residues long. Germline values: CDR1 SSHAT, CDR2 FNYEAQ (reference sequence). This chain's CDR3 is CASSPGGTQYF. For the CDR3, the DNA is TGTGCTAGCAGCCCAGGCGGGACCCAGTACTTC.

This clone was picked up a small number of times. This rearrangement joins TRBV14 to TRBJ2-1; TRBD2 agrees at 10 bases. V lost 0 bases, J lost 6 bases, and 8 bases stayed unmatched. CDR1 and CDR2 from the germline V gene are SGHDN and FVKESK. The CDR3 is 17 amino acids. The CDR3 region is CASSQDRTSGLGNEQFF. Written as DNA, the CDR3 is TGTGCCAGCAGCCAAGATCGGACTAGCGGCTTAGGCAATGAGCAGTTCTTC.

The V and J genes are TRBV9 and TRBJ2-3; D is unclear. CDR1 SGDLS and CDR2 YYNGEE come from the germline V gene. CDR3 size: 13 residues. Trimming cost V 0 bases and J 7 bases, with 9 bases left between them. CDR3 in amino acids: CASSVGSLYTQYF. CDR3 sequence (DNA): TGTGCCAGCAGCGTAGGAAGTCTCTATACGCAGTATTTT.

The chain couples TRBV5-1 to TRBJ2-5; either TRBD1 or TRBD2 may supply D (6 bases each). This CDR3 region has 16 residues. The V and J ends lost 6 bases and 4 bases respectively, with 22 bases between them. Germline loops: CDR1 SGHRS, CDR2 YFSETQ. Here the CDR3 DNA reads TGCGCCAGCACTCGGGGGAACACCGGACAGCTAGAGACCCAGTACTTC. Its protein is CASTRGNTGQLETQYF.